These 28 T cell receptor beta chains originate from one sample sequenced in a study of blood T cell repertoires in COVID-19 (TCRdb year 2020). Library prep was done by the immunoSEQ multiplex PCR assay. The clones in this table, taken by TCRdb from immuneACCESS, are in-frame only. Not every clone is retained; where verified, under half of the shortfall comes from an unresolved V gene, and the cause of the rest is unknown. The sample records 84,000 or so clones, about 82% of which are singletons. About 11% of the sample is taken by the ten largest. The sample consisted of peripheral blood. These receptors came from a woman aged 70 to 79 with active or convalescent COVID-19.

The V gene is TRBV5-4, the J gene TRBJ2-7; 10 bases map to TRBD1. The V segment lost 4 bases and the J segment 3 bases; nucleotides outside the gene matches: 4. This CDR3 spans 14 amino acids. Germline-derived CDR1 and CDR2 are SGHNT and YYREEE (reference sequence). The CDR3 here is CASSRDRGDYEQYF. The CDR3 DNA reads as TGTGCCAGCAGCAGGGACAGGGGTGACTACGAGCAGTACTTC.

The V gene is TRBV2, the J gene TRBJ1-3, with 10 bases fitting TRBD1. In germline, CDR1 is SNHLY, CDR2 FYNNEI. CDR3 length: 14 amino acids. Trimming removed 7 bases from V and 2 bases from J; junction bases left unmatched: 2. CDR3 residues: CASTGQGPGNTIYF. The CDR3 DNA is TGTGCCAGCACGGGACAGGGGCCTGGAAACACCATATATTTT.

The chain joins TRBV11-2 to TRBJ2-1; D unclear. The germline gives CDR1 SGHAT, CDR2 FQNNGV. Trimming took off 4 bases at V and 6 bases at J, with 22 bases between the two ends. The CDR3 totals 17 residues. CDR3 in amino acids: CASSSTTPLGRGNEQFF. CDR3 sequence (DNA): TGTGCCAGCAGCTCAACAACTCCCCTAGGTCGTGGCAATGAGCAGTTCTTC.

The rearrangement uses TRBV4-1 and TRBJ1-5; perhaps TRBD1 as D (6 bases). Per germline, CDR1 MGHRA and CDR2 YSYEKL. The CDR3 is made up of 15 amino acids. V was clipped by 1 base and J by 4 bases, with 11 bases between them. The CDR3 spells CASSQVAGQNQPQHF. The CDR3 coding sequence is TGCGCCAGCAGCCAAGTAGCAGGACAGAATCAGCCCCAGCATTTT.

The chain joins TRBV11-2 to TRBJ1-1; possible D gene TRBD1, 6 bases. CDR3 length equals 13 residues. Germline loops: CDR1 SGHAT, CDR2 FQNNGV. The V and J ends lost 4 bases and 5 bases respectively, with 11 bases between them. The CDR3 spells CASSWERGTEAFF. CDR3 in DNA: TGTGCCAGCAGCTGGGAAAGGGGGACTGAAGCTTTCTTT.

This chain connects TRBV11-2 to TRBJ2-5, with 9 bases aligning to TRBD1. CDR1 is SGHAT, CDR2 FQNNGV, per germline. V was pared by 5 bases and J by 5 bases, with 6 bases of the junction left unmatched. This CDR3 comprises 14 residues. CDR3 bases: TGTGCCAGCAGCCTGGGACAGGGTAGGGAGACCCAGTACTTC. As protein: CASSLGQGRETQYF.

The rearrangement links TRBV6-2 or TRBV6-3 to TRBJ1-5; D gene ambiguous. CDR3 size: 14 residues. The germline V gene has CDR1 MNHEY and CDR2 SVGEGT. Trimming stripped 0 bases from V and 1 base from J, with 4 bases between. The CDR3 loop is CASSYSQSNQPQHF. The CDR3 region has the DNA TGTGCCAGCAGTTACTCTCAGAGCAATCAGCCCCAGCATTTT.

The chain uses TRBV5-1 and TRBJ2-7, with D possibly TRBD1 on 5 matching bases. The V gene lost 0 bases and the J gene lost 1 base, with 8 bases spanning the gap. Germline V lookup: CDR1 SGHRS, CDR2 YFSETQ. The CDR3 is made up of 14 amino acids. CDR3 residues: CASSLAQGSYEQYF. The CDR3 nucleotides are TGCGCCAGCAGCTTGGCCCAGGGATCCTACGAGCAGTACTTC.

CDR3 bases: TGTGCCAGCAGCCAAGATCTCAGGGCCACTGAAGCTTTCTTT. It codes for CASSQDLRATEAFF. V and J are TRBV4-2 and TRBJ1-1; D possibly corresponds to TRBD1 (5 bases). Trimming shortened V by 0 bases and J by 4 bases, and 9 bases separated the two germline ends. Germline CDR1 reads LGHNA; CDR2 reads YNFKEQ. The CDR3 sequence is 14 residues long.

CDR3 loop: CAALRQGTDGYTF. Written as DNA, the CDR3 is TGTGCCGCTTTAAGACAGGGGACCGATGGCTACACCTTC. This chain uses TRBV28 with TRBJ1-2, with 8 bases that match TRBD1. Trimming removed 11 bases from V and 6 bases from J; junction bases left unmatched: 11. This CDR3 region has 13 residues. Germline values: CDR1 MDHEN, CDR2 SYDVKM.

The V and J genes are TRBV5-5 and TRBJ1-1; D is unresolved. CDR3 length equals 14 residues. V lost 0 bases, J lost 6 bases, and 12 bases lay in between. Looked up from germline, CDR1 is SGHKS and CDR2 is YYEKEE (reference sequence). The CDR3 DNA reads TGTGCCAGCAGCTTGGTTGGCTTCGGGGCTGAAGCTTTCTTT. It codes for CASSLVGFGAEAFF. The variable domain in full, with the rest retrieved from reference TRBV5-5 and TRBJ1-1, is DAGVTQSPTHLIKTRGQQVTLRCSPISGHKSVSWYQQVLGQGPQFIFQYYEKEERGRGNFPDRFSARQFPNYSSELNVNALLLGDSALYLCASSLVGFGAEAFFGQGTRLTVV.

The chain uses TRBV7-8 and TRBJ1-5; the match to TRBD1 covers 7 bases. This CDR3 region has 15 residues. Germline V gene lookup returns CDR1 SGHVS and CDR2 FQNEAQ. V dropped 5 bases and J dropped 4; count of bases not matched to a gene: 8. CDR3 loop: CASSRMEGANQPQHF. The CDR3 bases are TGTGCCAGCAGCCGGATGGAGGGGGCTAATCAGCCCCAGCATTTT.

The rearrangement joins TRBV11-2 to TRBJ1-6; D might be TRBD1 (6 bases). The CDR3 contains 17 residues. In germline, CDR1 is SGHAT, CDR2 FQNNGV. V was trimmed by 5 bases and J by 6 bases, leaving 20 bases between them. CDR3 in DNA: TGTGCCAGCAGCCGACGTTTTCAGGGGCGGTTTAATTCACCCCTCCACTTT. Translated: CASSRRFQGRFNSPLHF.

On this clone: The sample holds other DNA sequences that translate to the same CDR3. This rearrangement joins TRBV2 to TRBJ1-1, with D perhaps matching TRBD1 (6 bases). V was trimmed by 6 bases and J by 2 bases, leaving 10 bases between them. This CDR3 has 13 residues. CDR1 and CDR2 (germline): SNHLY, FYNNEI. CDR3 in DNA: TGTGCCAGCAGCGCGGACAGTAACACTGAAGCTTTCTTT. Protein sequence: CASSADSNTEAFF.

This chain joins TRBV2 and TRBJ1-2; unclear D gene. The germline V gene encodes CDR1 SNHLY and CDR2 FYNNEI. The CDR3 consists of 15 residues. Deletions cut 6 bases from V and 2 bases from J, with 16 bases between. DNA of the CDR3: TGTGCCAGCAGCGGCACGAGAGGCTACAACTATGGCTACACCTTC. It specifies CASSGTRGYNYGYTF.

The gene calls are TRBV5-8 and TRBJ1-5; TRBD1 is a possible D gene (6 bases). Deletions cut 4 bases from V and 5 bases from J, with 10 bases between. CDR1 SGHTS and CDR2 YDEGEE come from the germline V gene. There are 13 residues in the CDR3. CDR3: CASSQGFYQPQHF. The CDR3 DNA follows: TGTGCCAGCAGCCAGGGGTTTTATCAGCCCCAGCATTTT.

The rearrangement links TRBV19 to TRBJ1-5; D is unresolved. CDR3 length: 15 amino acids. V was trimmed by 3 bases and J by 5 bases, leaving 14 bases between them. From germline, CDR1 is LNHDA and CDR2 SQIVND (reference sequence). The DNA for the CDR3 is TGTGCCAGTAGTATTGGTCAGTTCCTGTATCAGCCCCAGCATTTT. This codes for CASSIGQFLYQPQHF.

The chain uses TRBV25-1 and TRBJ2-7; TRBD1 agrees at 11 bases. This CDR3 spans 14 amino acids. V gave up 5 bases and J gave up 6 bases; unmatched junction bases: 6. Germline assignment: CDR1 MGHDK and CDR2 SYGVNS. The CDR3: CASSKPGTGGEQYF. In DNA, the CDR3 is TGTGCCAGCAGTAAACCCGGGACAGGGGGCGAGCAGTACTTC.

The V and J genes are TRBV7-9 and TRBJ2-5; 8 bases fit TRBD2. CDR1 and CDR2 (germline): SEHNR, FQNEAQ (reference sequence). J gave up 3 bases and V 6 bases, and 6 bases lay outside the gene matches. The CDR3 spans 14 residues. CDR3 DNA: TGTGCCAGCAGTCCGCCGGGACTAGAAGAGACCCAGTACTTC. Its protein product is CASSPPGLEETQYF.

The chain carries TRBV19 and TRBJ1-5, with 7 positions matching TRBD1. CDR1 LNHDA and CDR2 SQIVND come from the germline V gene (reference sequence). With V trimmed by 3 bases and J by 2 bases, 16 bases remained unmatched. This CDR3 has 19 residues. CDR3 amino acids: CASSMSRGHTQGGNQPQHF. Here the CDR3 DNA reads TGTGCCAGTAGTATGTCTCGGGGACACACCCAGGGGGGCAATCAGCCCCAGCATTTT.

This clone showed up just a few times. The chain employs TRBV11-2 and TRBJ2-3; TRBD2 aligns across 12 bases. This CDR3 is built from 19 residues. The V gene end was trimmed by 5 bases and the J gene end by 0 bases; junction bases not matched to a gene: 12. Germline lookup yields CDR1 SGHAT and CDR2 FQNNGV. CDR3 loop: CASSPRLAGELTSTDTQYF. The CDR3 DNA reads TGTGCCAGCAGCCCGAGACTAGCGGGGGAGCTTACTAGCACAGATACGCAGTATTTT.

CDR3 coding DNA: TGCGCCAGTCAGCTCGCGACAGAGACAGATACGCAGTATTTT. Translation: CASQLATETDTQYF. The rearrangement links TRBV5-1 to TRBJ2-3, with a tentative D call TRBD1 (5 bases). Per germline, CDR1 SGHRS and CDR2 YFSETQ. The CDR3 length is 14 residues. V dropped 8 bases and J dropped 3 bases, with 16 bases sitting between them.

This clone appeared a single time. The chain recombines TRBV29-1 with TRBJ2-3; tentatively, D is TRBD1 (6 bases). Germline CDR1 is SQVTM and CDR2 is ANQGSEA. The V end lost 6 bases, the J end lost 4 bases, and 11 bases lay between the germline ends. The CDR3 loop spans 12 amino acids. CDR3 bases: TGCAGCGTCTCAGGGGTCGCAGATACGCAGTATTTT. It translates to CSVSGVADTQYF.

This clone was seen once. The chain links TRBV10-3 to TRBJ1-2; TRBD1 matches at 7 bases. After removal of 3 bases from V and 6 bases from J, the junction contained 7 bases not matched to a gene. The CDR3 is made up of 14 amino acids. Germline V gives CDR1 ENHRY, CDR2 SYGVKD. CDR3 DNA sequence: TGTGCCATCAGTGATAGCCGACAGGGCAATGGCTACACCTTC. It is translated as CAISDSRQGNGYTF.

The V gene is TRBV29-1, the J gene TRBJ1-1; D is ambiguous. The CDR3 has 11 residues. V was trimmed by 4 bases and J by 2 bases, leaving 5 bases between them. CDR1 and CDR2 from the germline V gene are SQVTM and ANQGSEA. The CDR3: CSVAYNTEAFF. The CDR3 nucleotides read TGCAGCGTTGCCTATAACACTGAAGCTTTCTTT.

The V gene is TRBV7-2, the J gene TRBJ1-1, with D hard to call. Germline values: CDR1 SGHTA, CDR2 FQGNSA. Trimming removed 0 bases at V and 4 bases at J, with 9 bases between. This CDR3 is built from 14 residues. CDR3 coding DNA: TGTGCCAGCAGCTTAGCGGACTTCGGCACTGAAGCTTTCTTT. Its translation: CASSLADFGTEAFF.

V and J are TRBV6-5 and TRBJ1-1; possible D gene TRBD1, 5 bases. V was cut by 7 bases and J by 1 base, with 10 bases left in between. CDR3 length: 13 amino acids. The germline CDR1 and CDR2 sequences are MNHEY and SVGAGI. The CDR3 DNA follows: TGTGCCAGCACCCCCAGGGAGAACACTGAAGCTTTCTTT. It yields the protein CASTPRENTEAFF.

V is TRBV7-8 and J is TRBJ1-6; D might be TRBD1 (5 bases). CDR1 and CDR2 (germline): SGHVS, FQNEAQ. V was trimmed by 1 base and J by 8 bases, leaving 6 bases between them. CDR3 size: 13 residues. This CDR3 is CASSLGGDSPLHF. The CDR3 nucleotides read TGTGCCAGCAGCTTAGGGGGCGATTCACCCCTCCACTTT.